A selection of T cell receptor beta chains follows, all from one sample in a study of spatial heterogeneity in lung cancer. One entry per CDR3 protein results from TCRdb running MiXCR on the 5' RACE reads. The sample records over 50,000 distinct CDR3 sequences, approximately 8.9% being singletons. Sequences were derived from PBMCs, sampled at surgery. Receptors were obtained from a female donor with early-stage non-small cell lung cancer. Both conserved end residues are part of each CDR3. A D gene is named only where the DNA matches it firmly. Clone size, where shown, is once, few, many, or a class for clones that have expanded.

D gene: TRBD1
clone size: few
J gene: TRBJ1-6
V gene: TRBV11-2
CDR3 DNA: TGTGCCAGCAGCTACCCTCCGGGACAGGCTTCAATGAGCTCCTATAATTCACCCCTCCACTTT
CDR3 protein: CASSYPPGQASMSSYNSPLHF

D gene: .
clone size: few
J gene: TRBJ2-3
V gene: TRBV11-3
CDR3 DNA: TGTGCCAGCAGCTTAGTCGAGATCACAGATACGCAGTATTTT
CDR3 protein: CASSLVEITDTQYF

D gene: .
clone size: .
J gene: TRBJ2-5
V gene: TRBV6-1
CDR3 DNA: TGTGCCAGCAGGAAGGGGGGGGCGGAGACCCAGTACTTC
CDR3 protein: CASRKGGAETQYF

D gene: TRBD1
clone size: many
J gene: TRBJ2-7
V gene: TRBV7-9
CDR3 DNA: TGTGCCAGCAGCTTGGGGACAGGGCCTTACGAGCAGTACTTC
CDR3 protein: CASSLGTGPYEQYF

D gene: .
clone size: medium-sized
J gene: TRBJ2-7
V gene: TRBV28
CDR3 DNA: TGTGCCAGCACGGAGACGGCGTGGGACGAGCAGTACTTC
CDR3 protein: CASTETAWDEQYF

D gene: .
clone size: few
J gene: TRBJ1-5
V gene: TRBV3-1
CDR3 DNA: TGTGCCAGCAGTCAAGAATGGACACCTAGCAATCAGCCCCAGCATTTT
CDR3 protein: CASSQEWTPSNQPQHF

D gene: TRBD1
clone size: .
J gene: TRBJ1-4
V gene: TRBV12-3/TRBV12-4
CDR3 DNA: TGTGCCAGCAGGGCCGGGACAGCAGCCGAAAAACTGTTTTTT
CDR3 protein: CASRAGTAAEKLFF

D gene: TRBD1
clone size: many
J gene: TRBJ2-2
V gene: TRBV10-3
CDR3 DNA: TGTGCCATCAGTGATAAGGGGGCGCCCACCGGGGAGCTGTTTTTT
CDR3 protein: CAISDKGAPTGELFF

D gene: .
clone size: few
J gene: TRBJ1-5
V gene: TRBV7-2
CDR3 DNA: TGTGCCAGCAGCTTTGGACAGCAGAATCAGCCCCAGCATTTT
CDR3 protein: CASSFGQQNQPQHF

D gene: TRBD1
clone size: .
J gene: TRBJ2-6
V gene: TRBV29-1
CDR3 DNA: TGCAGCGTGAGGGACAGTCTCTCTGGGGCCAACGTCCTGACTTTC
CDR3 protein: CSVRDSLSGANVLTF

D gene: .
clone size: many
J gene: TRBJ2-1
V gene: TRBV7-3
CDR3 DNA: TGTGCCAGCAGCTCAATCCGGGGGAATGAGCAGTTCTTC
CDR3 protein: CASSSIRGNEQFF

D gene: .
clone size: medium-sized
J gene: TRBJ1-1
V gene: TRBV29-1
CDR3 DNA: TGCAGCGTTGAAGATCCGGACGGGTCCACTGAAGCTTTCTTT
CDR3 protein: CSVEDPDGSTEAFF

D gene: .
clone size: many
J gene: TRBJ2-7
V gene: TRBV28
CDR3 DNA: TGTGCCAGCAGTCTACCACAAAGGTACGAGCAGTACTTC
CDR3 protein: CASSLPQRYEQYF

D gene: .
clone size: many
J gene: TRBJ2-4
V gene: TRBV6-2/TRBV6-3
CDR3 DNA: TGTGCCAGCAGTTACTCTGGAAACATTCAGTACTTC
CDR3 protein: CASSYSGNIQYF

D gene: .
clone size: .
J gene: TRBJ1-6
V gene: TRBV20-1
CDR3 DNA: TGCAGTGCTAGGAGGCTCGAAGGTTCACCCCTCCACTTT
CDR3 protein: CSARRLEGSPLHF

D gene: .
clone size: few
J gene: TRBJ1-1
V gene: TRBV12-3/TRBV12-4
CDR3 DNA: TGTGCCAGCAGTTTAATCCCAGGTCTGAACACTGAAGCTTTCTTT
CDR3 protein: CASSLIPGLNTEAFF

D gene: .
clone size: few
J gene: TRBJ1-6
V gene: TRBV11-2
CDR3 DNA: TGTGCCAGCAGCTTAGTGGTTAATTCACCCCTCCACTTT
CDR3 protein: CASSLVVNSPLHF

D gene: TRBD1
clone size: .
J gene: TRBJ2-5
V gene: TRBV5-1
CDR3 DNA: TGCGCCAGCAGCTTGGGGACAGGGGCAGAGACCCAGTACTTC
CDR3 protein: CASSLGTGAETQYF

D gene: .
clone size: many
J gene: TRBJ1-5
V gene: TRBV29-1
CDR3 DNA: TGCAGCGTTGCCTTCGGGGGAAGTCAGCCCCAGCATTTT
CDR3 protein: CSVAFGGSQPQHF

D gene: .
clone size: many
J gene: TRBJ2-3
V gene: TRBV6-1
CDR3 DNA: TGTGCCAGCAGTGATAACAGGGGCACAGATACGCAGTATTTT
CDR3 protein: CASSDNRGTDTQYF

D gene: TRBD2
clone size: .
J gene: TRBJ2-1
V gene: TRBV27
CDR3 DNA: TGTGCCAGCAGTTTCGTAGAGAGCGGGGGGAATGAGCAGTTCTTC
CDR3 protein: CASSFVESGGNEQFF

D gene: TRBD1
clone size: .
J gene: TRBJ1-2
V gene: TRBV20-1
CDR3 DNA: TGCAGTGCTAGAGATCCTCATGACAGGGTTATGAATGGCTACACCTTC
CDR3 protein: CSARDPHDRVMNGYTF

D gene: .
clone size: few
J gene: TRBJ1-1
V gene: TRBV20-1
CDR3 DNA: TGCAGTGCGCAGAAGGGACTTCAAAACACTGAAGCTTTCTTT
CDR3 protein: CSAQKGLQNTEAFF

D gene: TRBD2
clone size: .
J gene: TRBJ2-2
V gene: TRBV6-1
CDR3 DNA: TGTGCCAGCACTTCAAGCGGGAGGGGCACCGGGGAGCTGTTTTTT
CDR3 protein: CASTSSGRGTGELFF

D gene: TRBD1
clone size: few
J gene: TRBJ2-2
V gene: TRBV20-1
CDR3 DNA: TGCAGTGCCCCGGACAGGGGTACCAACACCGGGGAGCTGTTTTTT
CDR3 protein: CSAPDRGTNTGELFF